Listed here is a single TCR beta chain. The identical CDR3 is also encoded by other nucleotide sequences in the sample. The method was immunoSEQ multiplex PCR; TCRdb's version includes in-frame clones alone and lacks a portion of them. The repertoire consists of around 85,000 clones, with around 94% occurring once and the leading ten covering 4.5% to 5.5%. This entry belongs to a study of control samples from healthy donors and cancer patients. The CDR3 consists of 13 residues. V was clipped by 0 bases and J by 1 base, with 5 bases between them. From germline, CDR1 is SGHRS and CDR2 YFSETQ. The chain employs TRBV5-1 and TRBJ2-7, with a possible D match to TRBD1 (5 bases). Sequenced input: blood. The source of this sequence is a woman under 30 in good health. CDR3 amino acids: CASSLGQSYEQYF. The CDR3 nucleotides read TGCGCCAGCAGCTTGGGACAGTCCTACGAGCAGTACTTC.